These 14 T cell receptor beta chains came from one sample sequenced in a study of control samples from healthy donors and cancer patients. Sequencing was performed with immunoSEQ multiplex PCR; in TCRdb, only in-frame clones are kept and a portion is missing. This sample has approximately 97,000 clones, with roughly 89% found just once. Sequencing input: blood. All receptors come from a human donor in good health. The donor label of this sample is uncertain.

In regard to this clone: Sequence at one end of the junction differs from germline and may be a read error. This chain connects TRBV13 to TRBJ2-3, with a weak D call TRBD2 (5 bases). The CDR3 runs 14 residues. Germline V gives CDR1 PRHDT, CDR2 FYEKMQ (reference sequence). The CDR3 nucleotides are TGTGCCAGCAGCCAGCGGAGTAACACAGATTCGCAGTATTTT. Amino acid sequence: CASSQRSNTDSQYF.

This chain uses TRBV7-8 with TRBJ1-1; 9 nucleotides match TRBD1. Germline V gene sequence: CDR1 SGHVS, CDR2 FQNEAQ. The length of the CDR3 is 14 residues. Trimming cost V 9 bases and J 7 bases; bases outside gene matches: 12. CDR3 DNA sequence: TGTGCCAGTAAACCCGGGACAGGGTTATTTGAAGCTTTCTTT. This codes for CASKPGTGLFEAFF.

The chain uses TRBV7-2 and TRBJ1-4; weak D call: TRBD1 (6 bases). The germline gives CDR1 SGHTA, CDR2 FQGNSA. The length of the CDR3 is 16 residues. Between the trimmed V and J ends, which lost 3 bases and 0 bases, there was a span of 11 bases. This CDR3 is CASSFRQVPTNEKLFF. The CDR3 DNA follows: TGTGCCAGCAGCTTCCGACAGGTTCCAACTAATGAAAAACTGTTTTTT.

V and J are TRBV5-1 and TRBJ2-3; 7 bases fit TRBD2. The CDR3 spans 14 residues. CDR1 is SGHRS and CDR2 is YFSETQ in the germline V gene. With V trimmed by 0 bases and J by 6 bases, 4 bases remained unmatched. This CDR3 reads CASSLVSGRDTQYF. CDR3 coding DNA: TGCGCCAGCAGCTTGGTGTCCGGGAGGGATACGCAGTATTTT.

The gene calls are TRBV30 and TRBJ2-1, with 7 positions matching TRBD1. Germline trimming cut 2 bases from V and 6 bases from J; bases unmatched to any gene: 7. CDR3 length: 14 residues. Germline V gene lookup returns CDR1 GTSNPN and CDR2 SVGIG (reference sequence). CDR3 nucleotide sequence: TGTGCCTGGAGTACAGGGGCAACCATCAATGAGCAGTTCTTC. Translation: CAWSTGATINEQFF.

V usage is TRBV3-1 (or the pseudogene TRBV3-2) and J usage is TRBJ2-1; 7 bases map to TRBD1. Germline CDR1 LGHDT, CDR2 YNNKEL (reference sequence). CDR3 length: 14 amino acids. V trimming: 2 bases; J trimming: 5 bases; junction bases outside the gene matches: 3. DNA for the CDR3: TGTGCCAGCAGCCAATGGGACAGAGACAATGAGCAGTTCTTC. This translates into CASSQWDRDNEQFF.

The chain employs TRBV6-5 and TRBJ2-5; 9 positions agree with TRBD2. The CDR3 is 15 residues long. CDR1 is MNHEY and CDR2 is SVGAGI in the germline V gene. The V gene end was trimmed by 6 bases and the J gene end by 5 bases; junction bases not matched to a gene: 10. The CDR3 sequence is CASSPGGGGGETQYF. DNA of the CDR3: TGTGCCAGCAGCCCCGGGGGCGGGGGGGGCGAGACCCAGTACTTC.

V is TRBV2 and J is TRBJ2-2; D unresolved. Germline V gene lookup returns CDR1 SNHLY and CDR2 FYNNEI. There are 14 residues in the CDR3. Deletions cut 0 bases from V and 7 bases from J, with 9 bases between. The CDR3 DNA reads as TGTGCCAGCAGTGAAGCCTTGAGCATCGGGGAGCTGTTTTTT. Its protein is CASSEALSIGELFF.

This sequence joins TRBV9 and TRBJ2-1; the D gene is possibly TRBD1 (6 bases). V lost 0 bases to trimming and J lost 7 bases, with 11 bases between them. The CDR3 is 14 amino acids. Per the germline V gene, CDR1 is SGDLS and CDR2 is YYNGEE. The CDR3 reads CASSVAGVGNEQFF. CDR3 sequence (DNA): TGTGCCAGCAGCGTAGCAGGGGTGGGTAATGAGCAGTTCTTC. The full variable domain, with the rest looked up from reference TRBV9 and TRBJ2-1, is DSGVTQTPKHLITATGQRVTLRCSPRSGDLSVYWYQQSLDQGLQFLIQYYNGEERAKGNILERFSAQQFPDLHSELNLSSLELGDSALYFCASSVAGVGNEQFFGPGTRLTVL.

The chain uses TRBV6-1 and TRBJ1-2; possibly TRBD1 for D (5 bases). Germline loops: CDR1 MNHNS, CDR2 SASEGT. Trimming shortened V by 2 bases and J by 4 bases, and 11 bases separated the two germline ends. The CDR3 runs to 14 residues. CDR3 nucleotides: TGTGCCAGCAGTGAACCGAGGGGACTCTATGGCTACACCTTC. This sequence encodes CASSEPRGLYGYTF.

The chain joins TRBV28 to TRBJ1-1; unclear D gene. The CDR3 runs 13 residues. Germline V lookup: CDR1 MDHEN, CDR2 SYDVKM. Trimming cost V 3 bases and J 3 bases, with 8 bases left between them. As DNA, the CDR3 is TGTGCCAGCAGTTTGTGGGTGGACACTGAAGCTTTCTTT. This translates into CASSLWVDTEAFF.

This chain uses TRBV27 with TRBJ1-2, with 8 bases that match TRBD1. The CDR3 has 11 residues. Unmatched junction bases numbered 3, after V lost 8 bases and J lost 7 bases. Germline CDR1 and CDR2: MNHEY and SMNVEV (reference sequence). This chain's CDR3 is CASGTGSGYTF. Written as DNA, the CDR3 is TGTGCCAGCGGGACAGGTAGTGGCTACACCTTC.

The chain recombines TRBV6-6 with TRBJ1-5; D might be TRBD1 (5 bases). The CDR3 has 14 residues. Germline CDR1 MNHNY, CDR2 SVGAGI (reference sequence). V gave up 7 bases and J gave up 4 bases, with 14 bases separating them. CDR3 bases: TGTGCCAGCACCGATAGGACAAATAATCAGCCCCAGCATTTT. It encodes CASTDRTNNQPQHF.

V and J are TRBV18 and TRBJ1-1; 8 bases match TRBD1. The CDR3 is made up of 15 amino acids. V lost 0 bases, J lost 11 bases, and 11 bases stayed unmatched. Germline assignment: CDR1 KGHSH and CDR2 LQKENI. For the CDR3, the DNA is TGTGCCAGCTCACCACCGACATCAGGGGGCGTCCGGGCTTTCTTT. Translated: CASSPPTSGGVRAFF.